This T cell receptor (beta chain) was documented in a study of shared clonotypes between healthy human individuals. This clone appeared once. What it recognizes is unknown. The trim removed 6 bases at V and 4 bases at J, leaving 9 bases unmatched. The CDR3 spans 15 residues. CDR1 is MDHEN and CDR2 is SYDVKM in the germline V gene. The protocol was immunoSEQ multiplex PCR, while the TCRdb copy is restricted to in-frame clones and leaves out a portion. The sample contains roughly 2.6 million clones, around 94% of which appear only once. General study points: Only blood underwent sampling, and tissue repertoires likely differ. What rarefaction showed was incomplete sorted-subset sequencing despite large depth.

This chain uses TRBV28 with TRBJ2-3; 8 bases agree with TRBD1. This receptor was identified in a man aged 18 to 30 in good health. Sequences were obtained from naive CD4+ T cells sorted from blood. Subset of the sample: CD45RA+ positively selected. For the CDR3, the DNA is TGTGCCAGCAGACCACCCCAGGGGGCATCAGATACGCAGTATTTT. This sequence encodes CASRPPQGASDTQYF.